The 27 T cell receptor beta chains in this list originate from one sample, sequenced in a study of identifying expanded T cells in peripheral blood. Clones were read by immunoSEQ multiplex PCR, and TCRdb kept only the in-frame ones, dropping some. The sample includes more than 45,000 clones, approximately 89% seen only once; the top ten take roughly 3.6%. The source material was blood. All receptors derive from a person aged 18 to 75 in good health.

The CDR3 loop is CASIREAGNEQFF. In DNA, the CDR3 is TGTGCCAGCATCCGGGAGGCGGGTAATGAGCAGTTCTTC. The genes are TRBV6-1 and TRBJ2-1; 7 bases agree with TRBD2. Germline V gives CDR1 MNHNS, CDR2 SASEGT. Trimming at V came to 7 bases and at J to 7 bases, leaving 7 bases not matched to a gene. The CDR3 consists of 13 residues.

This clone has more than one count but fewer than ten. V is TRBV11-2 and J is TRBJ2-7; D possibly corresponds to TRBD1 (5 bases). Trimming left V 0 bases short and J 0 bases short, with 9 bases between. Germline assignment: CDR1 SGHAT and CDR2 FQNNGV. This CDR3 contains 15 residues. Here the CDR3 reads CASSLEGESSYEQYF. CDR3 DNA: TGTGCCAGCAGCTTAGAAGGGGAAAGCTCCTACGAGCAGTACTTC.

This rearrangement joins TRBV4-1 to TRBJ2-1, with D perhaps TRBD1 or TRBD2 (6 bases each). Germline assignment: CDR1 MGHRA and CDR2 YSYEKL. This CDR3 region has 16 residues. Trimming took off 6 bases at V and 3 bases at J, with 18 bases between the two ends. The CDR3 bases are TGCGCCAGCAGTGAACTCCCGGGGGCGCGCTACAATGAGCAGTTCTTC. Translating gives CASSELPGARYNEQFF.

The chain recombines TRBV19 with TRBJ1-5, with 11 bases that match TRBD1. Per germline, CDR1 LNHDA and CDR2 SQIVND (reference sequence). The V and J ends lost 9 bases and 4 bases, in that order; junction bases with no gene match: 2. The CDR3 consists of 13 residues. This chain's CDR3 is CASRDRGNQPQHF. The CDR3 DNA is TGTGCCAGCCGGGACAGGGGGAATCAGCCCCAGCATTTT.

This chain links TRBV6-4 with TRBJ1-4; no clear D. V was shortened by 4 bases and J by 5 bases, with 11 bases between the two germline ends. CDR1 MRHNA and CDR2 SNTAGT come from the germline V gene. This CDR3 region has 14 residues. The CDR3 sequence is CASSGRPENEKLFF. Written as DNA, the CDR3 is TGTGCCAGCAGTGGACGGCCGGAGAATGAAAAACTGTTTTTT.

A remark on this clone: The same CDR3 can be traced to other DNA sequences in this sample. The rearrangement links TRBV7-3 to TRBJ2-5; D is unclear. The CDR3 extends over 13 amino acids. With 1 base removed from V and 2 bases from J, the gap between germline ends came to 5 bases. Germline-derived CDR1 and CDR2 are SGHTA and FQGTGA. Here the CDR3 reads CASSLRRQETQYF. CDR3 coding DNA: TGTGCCAGCAGCTTAAGGCGTCAAGAGACCCAGTACTTC.

The genes are TRBV10-3 and TRBJ1-1; D remains ambiguous. The CDR3 is 14 residues long. The germline CDR1 and CDR2 sequences are ENHRY and SYGVKD. V was trimmed by 2 bases and J by 6 bases, leaving 13 bases between them. CDR3 residues: CAISEGTDLAEAFF. DNA of the CDR3: TGTGCCATCAGTGAGGGTACGGATCTCGCTGAAGCTTTCTTT.

This clone was seen only a few times. The rearrangement uses TRBV30 and TRBJ1-5, with D perhaps TRBD1 (5 bases). Germline V gene data show CDR1 as GTSNPN and CDR2 as SVGIG (reference sequence). CDR3 length equals 15 residues. With 0 bases removed from V and 4 bases from J, the gap between germline ends came to 13 bases. As DNA, the CDR3 is TGTGCCTGGAGTGTTAAAAGGGGCTCTAATCAGCCCCAGCATTTT. It is translated as CAWSVKRGSNQPQHF.

The chain uses TRBV7-2 and TRBJ1-3; TRBD1 matches at 12 bases. The CDR3 is 18 amino acids. V was pared by 5 bases and J by 6 bases, with 14 bases of the junction left unmatched. Germline lookup yields CDR1 SGHTA and CDR2 FQGNSA. CDR3 loop: CASSLHSRDRGHENTIYF. In nucleotides, the CDR3 is TGTGCCAGCAGCCTCCACAGCCGGGACAGGGGGCATGAAAACACCATATATTTT.

V gene TRBV2 combines with J gene TRBJ1-5; D not certain. Between the trimmed V and J ends, which lost 4 bases and 4 bases, there was a span of 5 bases. The CDR3 is made up of 12 amino acids. The germline CDR1 and CDR2 sequences are SNHLY and FYNNEI. As DNA, the CDR3 is TGTGCCAGCAGTGCATGGAATCAGCCCCAGCATTTT. It translates to CASSAWNQPQHF.

This chain connects TRBV7-8 to TRBJ2-1, with D possibly TRBD2 on 5 matching bases. V was cut by 0 bases and J by 8 bases, with 8 bases left in between. Germline CDR1 SGHVS, CDR2 FQNEAQ. This CDR3 region has 13 residues. CDR3 DNA: TGTGCCAGCAGCTTAGCGGGAGTGGATGAGCAGTTCTTC. Translated, it gives CASSLAGVDEQFF.

J is TRBJ2-7 and V is TRBV7-2, with no clear D. Germline lookup yields CDR1 SGHTA and CDR2 FQGNSA. The germline V and J ends were trimmed by 1 base and 2 bases, with 9 bases remaining between them. CDR3 size: 14 residues. The CDR3 spells CASSLVRGTYEQYF. CDR3 DNA: TGTGCCAGCAGCTTAGTTCGCGGCACCTACGAGCAGTACTTC.

The gene calls are TRBV2 and TRBJ2-7; no definite D call. Per the germline V gene, CDR1 is SNHLY and CDR2 is FYNNEI. The germline V and J ends were trimmed by 1 base and 5 bases, with 9 bases remaining between them. The CDR3 length is 13 residues. The CDR3 coding sequence is TGTGCCAGCAGTGAAGAGGTGATGAACGAGCAGTACTTC. Protein product: CASSEEVMNEQYF.

The V and J genes are TRBV6-4 and TRBJ2-1; 9 bases are a match to TRBD2. Germline loops: CDR1 MRHNA, CDR2 SNTAGT. The CDR3 contains 15 residues. The J segment lost 6 bases and the V segment lost 6 bases, leaving 9 bases of the junction unmatched. The CDR3 is CASSPTSGDGNEQFF. The CDR3 DNA reads as TGTGCCAGCAGCCCGACTAGCGGAGATGGCAATGAGCAGTTCTTC.

The chain carries TRBV6-5 and TRBJ2-7; TRBD1 is a possible D gene (5 bases). Germline CDR1 MNHEY, CDR2 SVGAGI. The CDR3 length is 13 residues. V was pared by 2 bases and J by 0 bases, with 5 bases between. The CDR3 DNA follows: TGTGCCAGCAGTTACCAGGGCTCCTACGAGCAGTACTTC. Protein product: CASSYQGSYEQYF.

This rearrangement joins TRBV29-1 to TRBJ2-3; D unresolved. The germline gives CDR1 SQVTM, CDR2 ANQGSEA. The V end lost 4 bases, the J end lost 4 bases, and 6 bases lay between the germline ends. The CDR3 spans 11 residues. The CDR3 DNA reads as TGCAGCGTTGCTCTAGCAGATACGCAGTATTTT. Translation gives CSVALADTQYF.

The gene calls are TRBV5-6 and TRBJ2-7; TRBD2 aligns across 7 bases. There are 17 residues in the CDR3. Germline CDR1 SGHDT, CDR2 YYEEEE. V shed 0 bases, J shed 4 bases, and the junction held 13 bases outside the gene matches. DNA for the CDR3: TGTGCCAGCAGCTTGGCCGTGTGGGGAGGGCCTAAATACGAGCAGTACTTC. Translating gives CASSLAVWGGPKYEQYF.

This chain uses TRBV9 with TRBJ2-7; tentative D call: TRBD2 (6 bases). The CDR3 totals 15 residues. V shed 3 bases and J shed 3 bases, with 16 bases lying between them. Germline CDR1 SGDLS, CDR2 YYNGEE. As DNA, the CDR3 is TGTGCCAGCAGCGGCGAACCGGGACTCTTCTACGAGCAGTACTTC. Translating gives CASSGEPGLFYEQYF.

This clone was counted once. The chain joins TRBV7-9 to TRBJ1-5, with D hard to call. The CDR3 extends over 12 amino acids. Looked up from germline, CDR1 is SEHNR and CDR2 is FQNEAQ (reference sequence). With 1 base removed from V and 7 bases from J, the gap between germline ends came to 5 bases. This CDR3 reads CASSLGGQPQHF. CDR3 bases: TGTGCCAGCAGCTTAGGTGGGCAGCCCCAGCATTTT.

The chain links TRBV9 to TRBJ2-5; 8 bases fit TRBD2. The CDR3 length is 14 residues. The germline V gene has CDR1 SGDLS and CDR2 YYNGEE. V lost 3 bases and J lost 3; bases outside the gene matches: 4. The CDR3 loop reads CASSEAGVEETQYF. CDR3 nucleotide sequence: TGTGCCAGCAGCGAAGCGGGAGTAGAAGAGACCCAGTACTTC.

The rearrangement uses TRBV28 and TRBJ1-3, with D possibly TRBD1 on 5 matching bases. In germline, CDR1 is MDHEN, CDR2 SYDVKM. V lost 5 bases, J lost 7 bases, and 15 bases lay in between. CDR3 length: 14 amino acids. The chain's CDR3 is CASSLRGAVNTIYF. CDR3 nucleotides: TGTGCCAGCAGTCTCCGCGGGGCTGTGAACACCATATATTTT. The full variable domain, in which reference TRBV28 and TRBJ1-3 provide the parts outside the CDR3, is DVKVTQSSRYLVKRTGEKVFLECVQDMDHENMFWYRQDPGLGLRLIYFSYDVKMKEKGDIPEGYSVSREKKERFSLILESASTNQTSMYLCASSLRGAVNTIYFGEGSWLTVV.

The chain has TRBV2 and TRBJ2-3; TRBD2 agrees at 9 bases. This CDR3 has 16 residues. V dropped 3 bases and J dropped 5; count of bases not matched to a gene: 9. CDR1 and CDR2 from the germline V gene are SNHLY and FYNNEI. This CDR3 reads CASSERLAGIVDTQYF. DNA for the CDR3: TGTGCCAGCAGTGAGAGGCTAGCGGGGATAGTAGATACGCAGTATTTT.

The chain combines TRBV5-1 with TRBJ2-7; 10 positions agree with TRBD1. V lost 0 bases, J lost 4 bases, and 10 bases stayed unmatched. The CDR3 is made up of 17 amino acids. Germline V CDR1 and CDR2: SGHRS, YFSETQ. The CDR3 here is CASSLADRGRLTYEQYF. DNA for the CDR3: TGCGCCAGCAGCTTGGCTGACAGGGGGCGACTAACATACGAGCAGTACTTC.

This sequence joins TRBV9 and TRBJ2-2; D gene uncertain. V gave up 4 bases and J gave up 3 bases, with 19 bases separating them. Germline V lookup: CDR1 SGDLS, CDR2 YYNGEE. This CDR3 contains 17 residues. Written as DNA, the CDR3 is TGTGCCAGCAGCACTCACCCAATTGGAACGGACACCGGGGAGCTGTTTTTT. Protein sequence: CASSTHPIGTDTGELFF.

This chain links TRBV14 with TRBJ2-7, with 9 bases fitting TRBD1. Germline trimming cut 4 bases from V and 6 bases from J; bases unmatched to any gene: 10. The length of the CDR3 is 15 residues. CDR1 is SGHDN, CDR2 FVKESK, per germline. CDR3 amino acids: CASSLRGDRASEQYF. As DNA, the CDR3 is TGTGCCAGCAGCCTTAGAGGGGACAGGGCCTCCGAGCAGTACTTC.

V gene TRBV7-9 combines with J gene TRBJ2-7; D remains unclear. V lost 1 base and J lost 5, with 6 bases in between. In germline, CDR1 is SEHNR, CDR2 FQNEAQ (reference sequence). This CDR3 contains 12 residues. In DNA form, the CDR3 reads TGTGCCAGCAGCTTAGAAGCCGACGAGCAGTACTTC. The encoded protein is CASSLEADEQYF.

This clone was observed once. The chain combines TRBV7-2 with TRBJ2-3, with 8 nucleotides matching TRBD2. Trimming cost V 5 bases and J 1 base; bases outside gene matches: 8. Germline CDR1 and CDR2: SGHTA and FQGNSA. This CDR3 is 16 amino acids long. The CDR3 reads CASSRSGGRRTDTQYF. CDR3 DNA: TGTGCCAGCAGCCGAAGCGGGGGCCGTCGCACAGATACGCAGTATTTT.